These 8 T cell receptor beta chains were all obtained from the same sample, sequenced in a study of human T cells and chemical hapten exposure. Described time point: pre-sensitization, week 0. Treatment denoted: therapeutic diphenylcyclopropenone sensitization with weekly scalp DPC. TCRdb re-derived calls from the RACE reads in MiXCR, one entry per CDR3 protein. The table lists around 92,000 distinct CDR3 sequences, 10% to 11% of them singletons. The source was whole blood, collected in connection with sensitization to the hapten diphenylcyclopropenone (DPC). The receptors were gathered from a woman aged 60-70 years with alopecia areata. Some clones in this sample may be carry-over from other donors' samples.

This clonotype was seen many times. V and J are TRBV11-2 and TRBJ2-4, with 12 nucleotides matching TRBD2. CDR1 is SGHAT, CDR2 FQNNGV, per germline. The CDR3 extends over 14 amino acids. V shed 5 bases and J 9 bases; nucleotides not matched to a gene: 5. The CDR3 reads CASSAGTSGSIQYF. The CDR3 DNA reads TGTGCCAGCAGCGCCGGGACTAGCGGGTCCATTCAGTACTTC. Using reference TRBV11-2 and TRBJ2-4 for the parts outside the CDR3, the full variable domain is EAGVAQSPRYKIIEKRQSVAFWCNPISGHATLYWYQQILGQGPKLLIQFQNNGVVDDSQLPKDRFSAERLKGVDSTLKIQPAKLEDSAVYLCASSAGTSGSIQYFGAGTRLSVL.

This clonotype has ten or more counts. V usage is TRBV12-3 or TRBV12-4 and J usage is TRBJ1-5; D is undetermined. The CDR3 is 14 amino acids. Between the trimmed V and J ends, which lost 1 base and 7 bases, there was a span of 11 bases. CDR3 sequence reads: CASSLGILGQPQHF. In DNA, the CDR3 is TGTGCCAGCAGTTTAGGCATCCTGGGCCAGCCCCAGCATTTT.

The chain joins TRBV7-3 to TRBJ1-6; D gene uncertain. Looked up from germline, CDR1 is SGHTA and CDR2 is FQGTGA. The CDR3 runs 15 residues. The germline V and J ends were trimmed by 2 bases and 8 bases, with 13 bases remaining between them. CDR3 sequence reads: CASSLQGGQDSPLHF. CDR3 DNA: TGTGCCAGCAGCTTACAAGGAGGGCAGGATTCACCCCTCCACTTT.

Many counts were recorded for this clonotype. The V gene is TRBV20-1, the J gene TRBJ1-4, with D hard to call. The V and J ends lost 1 base and 5 bases respectively, with 5 bases between them. The CDR3 has 12 residues. CDR1 is DFQATT, CDR2 SNEGSKA, per germline (reference sequence). The CDR3 sequence: CSARVRNEKLFF. In nucleotides, the CDR3 is TGCAGTGCTAGAGTTAGAAATGAAAAACTGTTTTTT.

J is TRBJ2-7 and V is TRBV12-3 or TRBV12-4; a possible D gene is TRBD2 (5 bases). CDR3 length: 13 residues. The ends were cut back, 4 bases at V and 1 base at J, with 8 bases in the middle. The CDR3 region is CASSWSGSYEQYF. As DNA, the CDR3 is TGTGCCAGCAGTTGGAGCGGTTCCTACGAGCAGTACTTC.

This clonotype was seen at least ten times. The chain joins TRBV7-2 to TRBJ1-5; D is possibly TRBD1 (6 bases). Per germline, CDR1 SGHTA and CDR2 FQGNSA. This CDR3 has 16 amino acids. V was trimmed by 1 base and J by 4 bases, leaving 14 bases between them. CDR3 nucleotides: TGTGCCAGCAGCTTAGTGGACAGCATTCCTAATCAGCCCCAGCATTTT. Protein: CASSLVDSIPNQPQHF.

There are a few counts of this clonotype. The V and J genes are TRBV6-6 and TRBJ1-2, with D uncertain. The CDR3 consists of 12 residues. Germline V lookup: CDR1 MNHNY, CDR2 SVGAGI (reference sequence). Between the trimmed V and J ends, which lost 10 bases and 3 bases, there was a span of 12 bases. The CDR3 region has the DNA TGTGCCATCGGAGGCAGTCACTATGGCTACACCTTC. It is translated as CAIGGSHYGYTF.

This clonotype has a count of ten or more. The rearrangement links TRBV5-1 to TRBJ1-1; no definite D call. V lost 4 bases and J 1 base, leaving 17 bases between the germline ends. Germline V CDR1 and CDR2: SGHRS, YFSETQ. The CDR3 covers 16 residues. CDR3 sequence (DNA): TGCGCCAGCAGCGGGAGTGGAGGTTCCGGGAACACTGAAGCTTTCTTT. Its protein product is CASSGSGGSGNTEAFF. Based on the CDR3 plus reference TRBV5-1 and TRBJ1-1, the full variable domain is KAGVTQTPRYLIKTRGQQVTLSCSPISGHRSVSWYQQTPGQGLQFLFEYFSETQRNKGNFPGRFSGRQFSNSRSEMNVSTLELGDSALYLCASSGSGGSGNTEAFFGQGTRLTVV.